Following are 28 T cell receptor beta chains from one sample sequenced in a study of Tregs in tolerant kidney transplant recipients. Recipients received nonmyeloablative bone marrow transplants from related graft donors, with transient mixed chimerism. Generated by immunoSEQ multiplex PCR, the TCRdb table keeps only in-frame clones and is missing some. The sample records approximately 82,000 clones, roughly 93% being singletons. The source material was CD4+ T cells from blood (PBMCs), sampled 12 months after the transplant. Every receptor here comes from a human patient who received a combined kidney and bone marrow transplant. Some T cells here may be from the graft donor.

This chain links TRBV6-5 with TRBJ2-2; tentative D call: TRBD2 (5 bases). Germline CDR1 reads MNHEY; CDR2 reads SVGAGI. V was cut by 2 bases and J by 4 bases, with 8 bases left in between. This CDR3 region has 14 residues. The CDR3: CASSYRRGTGELFF. CDR3 bases: TGTGCCAGCAGTTACCGCCGGGGCACCGGGGAGCTGTTTTTT.

This clone has a single count. The rearrangement uses TRBV4-3 and TRBJ2-2, with a weak D call TRBD1 (6 bases). Trimming pared 3 bases from V and 5 bases from J, leaving 10 bases between. Germline CDR1 is LGHNA and CDR2 is YSLEER. The CDR3 sequence is 14 residues long. CDR3 bases: TGCGCCAGCAGCCACACTGACAGGACCGGGGAGCTGTTTTTT. This gives the protein CASSHTDRTGELFF.

The chain has TRBV7-2 and TRBJ2-7, with 14 nucleotides matching TRBD2. Germline values: CDR1 SGHTA, CDR2 FQGNSA. V shed 5 bases, J shed 4 bases, and the junction held 10 bases outside the gene matches. CDR3 size: 17 residues. This chain's CDR3 is CASSHSKGTSGSYEQYF. The CDR3 nucleotides are TGTGCCAGCAGCCATTCAAAAGGGACTAGCGGGAGTTACGAGCAGTACTTC. The full variable domain, rest sourced from reference TRBV7-2 and TRBJ2-7, is GAGVSQSPSNKVTEKGKDVELRCDPISGHTALYWYRQSLGQGLEFLIYFQGNSAPDKSGLPSDRFSAERTGGSVSTLTIQRTQQEDSAVYLCASSHSKGTSGSYEQYFGPGTRLTVT.

This sequence joins TRBV5-1 and TRBJ2-2; the match to TRBD1 covers 7 bases. CDR1 is SGHRS, CDR2 YFSETQ, per germline. V was pared by 5 bases and J by 8 bases, with 12 bases of the junction left unmatched. The CDR3 is made up of 15 amino acids. The CDR3 DNA is TGCGCCAGCAGTTGGGACAGCCAAACACCGGGGGAGCTGTTTTTT. It encodes CASSWDSQTPGELFF.

In DNA form, the CDR3 reads TGCGCCAGCAGCCAAGATACCCTAGCGGGAGTAGGCACAGATACGCAGTATTTT. It translates to CASSQDTLAGVGTDTQYF. The V gene is TRBV4-3, the J gene TRBJ2-3, with 10 bases that match TRBD2. Trimming took 0 bases from V and 1 from J; bases not matched to a gene: 7. CDR3 size: 18 residues. CDR1 and CDR2 from the germline V gene are LGHNA and YSLEER.

The CDR3 loop reads CAWSLDRDSPLHF. DNA for the CDR3: TGTGCCTGGAGTCTAGACAGGGATTCACCCCTCCACTTT. The V and J genes are TRBV30 and TRBJ1-6; 7 nucleotides match TRBD1. Germline assignment: CDR1 GTSNPN and CDR2 SVGIG (reference sequence). The CDR3 covers 13 residues. With 2 bases clipped from V and 8 bases from J, the junction kept 3 bases outside the gene matches.

The chain carries TRBV5-1 and TRBJ2-5, with 7 bases matching TRBD1. The CDR3 is 18 residues long. The germline V gene encodes CDR1 SGHRS and CDR2 YFSETQ. V was clipped by 1 base and J by 5 bases; unmatched bases: 17. This chain's CDR3 is CASSLSRGQASARETQYF. In DNA form, the CDR3 reads TGCGCCAGCAGCTTGAGTCGCGGACAGGCCTCCGCTAGGGAGACCCAGTACTTC. Looking up the rest from reference TRBV5-1 and TRBJ2-5 gives the full variable domain: KAGVTQTPRYLIKTRGQQVTLSCSPISGHRSVSWYQQTPGQGLQFLFEYFSETQRNKGNFPGRFSGRQFSNSRSEMNVSTLELGDSALYLCASSLSRGQASARETQYFGPGTRLLVL.

The chain recombines TRBV7-9 with TRBJ1-2; 7 bases are a match to TRBD1. The CDR3 is 18 residues long. Germline loops: CDR1 SEHNR, CDR2 FQNEAQ (reference sequence). With V trimmed by 5 bases and J by 2 bases, 17 bases remained unmatched. The CDR3 nucleotides are TGTGCCAGCAGCCCAGCTCGACGTAAGGACAGGATGAACTATGGCTACACCTTC. This encodes CASSPARRKDRMNYGYTF.

The V and J genes are TRBV4-2 and TRBJ2-3; D possibly corresponds to TRBD2 (6 bases). Germline V gives CDR1 LGHNA, CDR2 YNFKEQ. Trimming removed 6 bases from V and 1 base from J, with 11 bases in between. The CDR3 sequence is 14 residues long. CDR3 sequence (DNA): TGTGCCAGCAGGGGGGGACCCGGCACAGATACGCAGTATTTT. This translates into CASRGGPGTDTQYF.

A word on this clone: The junction departs from germline at one end; a sequencing error may be responsible. The chain has TRBV2 and TRBJ2-5; D may be TRBD2 (5 bases). Per the germline V gene, CDR1 is SNHLY and CDR2 is FYNNEI. The CDR3 is 14 residues long. In DNA, the CDR3 is TGTGTCAGCAGTATGACTACCCGTCAAGAGACCCAGTACTTC. This codes for CVSSMTTRQETQYF.

To note about this clone: A read error may account for a junction end that differs from germline. Other nucleotide sequences in the sample specify the same CDR3. The J gene is TRBJ1-6, the V gene TRBV4-2; D unresolved. This CDR3 is built from 16 residues. The germline V gene encodes CDR1 LGHNA and CDR2 YNFKEQ. The CDR3 sequence is CASSQDTAQYNSPLHF. In DNA, the CDR3 is TGTGCCAGCAGCCAAGATACCGCACAGTATAATTCCCCCCTCCACTTT.

The V call is TRBV14, the J call TRBJ1-3, with TRBD1 matching over 9 bases. The germline V gene has CDR1 SGHDN and CDR2 FVKESK. V lost 4 bases to trimming and J lost 11 bases; unmatched junction nucleotides: 6. The CDR3 runs 13 residues. This CDR3 is CASSRGTGMAIYF. CDR3 nucleotide sequence: TGTGCCAGCAGCCGAGGGACAGGGATGGCCATATATTTT.

The chain combines TRBV7-9 with TRBJ2-6; D gene uncertain. The germline CDR1 and CDR2 sequences are SEHNR and FQNEAQ (reference sequence). The V gene lost 0 bases and the J gene lost 4 bases, with 4 bases spanning the gap. The CDR3 is made up of 14 amino acids. As DNA, the CDR3 is TGTGCCAGCAGCTTAGCTTTAGGGGCCAACGTCCTGACTTTC. Protein: CASSLALGANVLTF. Full variable domain (remainder filled in from reference TRBV7-9 and TRBJ2-6): DTGVSQNPRHKITKRGQNVTFRCDPISEHNRLYWYRQTLGQGPEFLTYFQNEAQLEKSRLLSDRFSAERPKGSFSTLEIQRTEQGDSAMYLCASSLALGANVLTFGAGSRLTVL.

The chain combines TRBV7-7 with TRBJ2-2; possibly TRBD1 for D (6 bases). Germline CDR1 SSHAT, CDR2 FNYEAQ (reference sequence). The CDR3 is made up of 18 amino acids. Trimming cost V 2 bases and J 1 base, with 17 bases left between them. The CDR3 nucleotides read TGTGCCAGCAGCTTACACTACAACAGGGTGGTGAACACCGGGGAGCTGTTTTTT. It is translated as CASSLHYNRVVNTGELFF.

V and J are TRBV5-4 and TRBJ2-3; D ambiguous. There are 11 residues in the CDR3. Germline V gene sequence: CDR1 SGHNT, CDR2 YYREEE (reference sequence). V lost 0 bases and J lost 8, with 4 bases in between. CDR3 amino acids: CASSLGGTQYF. The DNA for the CDR3 is TGTGCCAGCAGCTTGGGCGGTACGCAGTATTTT.

The chain couples TRBV4-1 to TRBJ1-1, with a weak D call TRBD1 (6 bases). Germline CDR1 is MGHRA and CDR2 is YSYEKL. Trimming removed 0 bases from V and 5 bases from J, with 13 bases in between. The CDR3 totals 15 residues. The CDR3 sequence: CASSQEQGRETEAFF. The CDR3 region has the DNA TGCGCCAGCAGCCAAGAACAGGGACGAGAAACTGAAGCTTTCTTT.

DNA for the CDR3: TGTGCCAGCAGCTTAGGGAGGGGAAGCAATGAGCAGTTCTTC. Protein sequence: CASSLGRGSNEQFF. This chain links TRBV5-6 with TRBJ2-1; 7 bases are shared with TRBD2. This CDR3 contains 14 residues. Germline CDR1 SGHDT, CDR2 YYEEEE. The V segment lost 2 bases and the J segment 6 bases; nucleotides outside the gene matches: 5. The variable domain in full, completed from reference TRBV5-6 and TRBJ2-1, reads DAGVTQSPTHLIKTRGQQVTLRCSPKSGHDTVSWYQQALGQGPQFIFQYYEEEERQRGNFPDRFSGHQFPNYSSELNVNALLLGDSALYLCASSLGRGSNEQFFGPGTRLTVL.

The chain carries TRBV5-1 and TRBJ2-1; D possibly corresponds to TRBD2 (7 bases). Trimming removed 3 bases at V and 2 bases at J, with 9 bases between. In germline, CDR1 is SGHRS, CDR2 YFSETQ. This CDR3 is built from 14 residues. The CDR3 nucleotides are TGCGCCAGCAGCTCGGGGGGCCCCTACAATGAGCAGTTCTTC. Translated, it gives CASSSGGPYNEQFF.

The chain links TRBV28 to TRBJ2-3; D ambiguous. The V end lost 3 bases, the J end lost 7 bases, and 8 bases lay between the germline ends. Germline CDR1 is MDHEN and CDR2 is SYDVKM. This CDR3 has 12 amino acids. This CDR3 reads CASSFLPNTQYF. The DNA for the CDR3 is TGTGCCAGCAGTTTCTTGCCTAATACGCAGTATTTT.

The genes are TRBV7-6 and TRBJ1-1, with D possibly TRBD1 on 5 matching bases. The CDR3 is made up of 19 amino acids. V was trimmed by 5 bases and J by 1 base, leaving 26 bases between them. Germline CDR1 reads SGHVS; CDR2 reads FNYEAQ. CDR3: CASSLDRFRAPLENTEAFF. The CDR3 DNA reads TGTGCCAGCAGCCTAGATAGGTTCAGGGCTCCGCTGGAGAACACTGAAGCTTTCTTT.

This clone is a singleton in its sample. Compared with germline, one end of the junction differs, possibly owing to a read error. This same CDR3 is encoded by further DNA sequences in the sample. Here the CDR3 DNA reads TGTGCCAGCTCACCATACAGGGCCTCAATCTATAATTCCCCCCTCCACTTT. This sequence encodes CASSPYRASIYNSPLHF. The chain employs TRBV18 and TRBJ1-6, with TRBD1 as a possible D gene (6 bases). The CDR3 loop spans 17 amino acids. Germline CDR1 reads KGHSH; CDR2 reads LQKENI.

This chain uses TRBV2 with TRBJ1-5, with D perhaps matching TRBD1 (5 bases). The CDR3 length is 18 residues. Germline CDR1 reads SNHLY; CDR2 reads FYNNEI. V lost 4 bases, J lost 1 base, and 20 bases lay in between. This CDR3 reads CASSAPGRSGGSNQPQHF. CDR3 bases: TGTGCCAGCAGTGCCCCCGGCCGCTCCGGGGGAAGCAATCAGCCCCAGCATTTT.

The chain joins TRBV10-3 to TRBJ2-5; no clear D gene. CDR3 length: 13 amino acids. Germline V CDR1 and CDR2: ENHRY, SYGVKD. Between the trimmed V and J ends, which lost 4 bases and 5 bases, there was a span of 11 bases. CDR3 loop: CAISGLFGETQYF. Written as DNA, the CDR3 is TGTGCCATCAGTGGCTTGTTCGGGGAGACCCAGTACTTC.

The V gene is TRBV25-1, the J gene TRBJ2-5; TRBD1 aligns across 8 bases. This CDR3 region has 14 residues. J was trimmed by 3 bases and V by 4 bases; bases with no gene match: 4. Germline values: CDR1 MGHDK, CDR2 SYGVNS. The CDR3, as DNA: TGTGCCAGCAGTGCCCGGGACAGGAAAGAGACCCAGTACTTC. It is translated as CASSARDRKETQYF.

The chain couples TRBV4-1 to TRBJ2-3; D is possibly TRBD1 (5 bases). The germline V gene encodes CDR1 MGHRA and CDR2 YSYEKL. Trimming pared 1 base from V and 3 bases from J, leaving 11 bases between. There are 15 residues in the CDR3. The CDR3 reads CASSQVGVKTDTQYF. The CDR3 DNA reads as TGCGCCAGCAGCCAAGTAGGGGTAAAGACAGATACGCAGTATTTT.

This chain's CDR3 is CASSGQNVLAKNIQYF. The DNA of the CDR3 is TGTGCCAGCTCGGGACAGAACGTACTAGCCAAAAACATTCAGTACTTC. This chain connects TRBV19 to TRBJ2-4; 7 positions agree with TRBD1. With V trimmed by 9 bases and J by 0 bases, 11 bases remained unmatched. This CDR3 has 16 residues. Germline V gene data show CDR1 as LNHDA and CDR2 as SQIVND (reference sequence).

This chain uses TRBV7-2 with TRBJ1-1; D might be TRBD1 (5 bases). Trimming stripped 2 bases from V and 4 bases from J, with 20 bases between. CDR1 and CDR2 from the germline V gene are SGHTA and FQGNSA. This CDR3 is 17 amino acids long. The CDR3 region is CASSLTFLQGTTTEAFF. The CDR3 DNA reads TGTGCCAGCAGCTTAACATTCCTGCAGGGTACGACCACTGAAGCTTTCTTT.

This chain connects TRBV7-6 to TRBJ1-1; D is ambiguous. CDR3 length: 16 amino acids. Germline CDR1 SGHVS, CDR2 FNYEAQ. V was trimmed by 9 bases and J by 3 bases, leaving 23 bases between them. The CDR3 bases are TGTGCCAGTCGCCCCCGCGTCAGTGGGCTGGACACTGAAGCTTTCTTT. As protein: CASRPRVSGLDTEAFF. The whole variable domain, remainder taken from reference TRBV7-6 and TRBJ1-1, is GAGVSQSPRYKVTKRGQDVALRCDPISGHVSLYWYRQALGQGPEFLTYFNYEAQQDKSGLPNDRFSAERPEGSISTLTIQRTEQRDSAMYRCASRPRVSGLDTEAFFGQGTRLTVV.